The TCR beta chain described here comes from a study of OX40 agonist ivuxolimab in advanced cancers. About this clone: The antigen is unknown.

Some clones are missing from TCRdb's copy, which holds only in-frame ones; the method was immunoSEQ multiplex PCR. Altogether 80,000 or so clones are present, roughly 93% being singletons, with the ten largest covering approximately 0.3%. The CDR3 spans 20 residues. Unmatched junction bases numbered 13, after V lost 4 bases and J lost 0 bases. In germline, CDR1 is LNHDA, CDR2 SQIVND (reference sequence). Broader study findings: Clonal expansion was seen in CD4+ and CD8+ blood T cells by week 6 at 0.1 to 3.0 mg/kg.

Sequenced here: CD4+ or CD8+ T cells sorted from blood, sampled in a trial of the OX40 agonist ivuxolimab. The sequence derives from an adult with an advanced solid tumor such as melanoma, head and neck, liver or kidney cancer. The rearrangement links TRBV19 to TRBJ2-6; the match to TRBD1 covers 9 bases. This CDR3 reads CASSTTGGRGYPSGANVLTF. CDR3 nucleotide sequence: TGTGCCAGTAGTACCACAGGGGGCAGGGGGTACCCCTCTGGGGCCAACGTCCTGACTTTC.